Shown below are 23 T cell receptor beta chains from a single sample sequenced in a study of response to subunit inactivated influenza vaccine. MiXCR, run by TCRdb on the RT-PCR reads, gives a single entry per CDR3 protein. This sample carries about 520,000 distinct CDR3 sequences, 10% to 11% of them seen once, and the ten largest clones take roughly 12%. This material consisted of PBMCs from blood, taken 40 to 50 days after vaccination. These receptors came from a man aged 45-60 years who received an inactivated influenza vaccine.

This clonotype was detected a few times. The rearrangement joins TRBV7-3 to TRBJ2-3; 7 bases match TRBD2. Germline trimming cut 4 bases from V and 6 bases from J; bases unmatched to any gene: 7. Germline CDR1 is SGHTA and CDR2 is FQGTGA. The CDR3 loop spans 14 amino acids. The CDR3 region has the DNA TGTGCCAGCAGCTCCCACAGCGGGACTGATACGCAGTATTTT. This codes for CASSSHSGTDTQYF.

The V gene is TRBV25-1, the J gene TRBJ2-5; the D is unclear. The germline CDR1 and CDR2 sequences are MGHDK and SYGVNS. Trimming removed 3 bases at V and 6 bases at J, with 11 bases between. The CDR3 spans 13 residues. The chain's CDR3 is CASSEKGWKTQYF. CDR3 sequence (DNA): TGTGCCAGCAGTGAGAAGGGCTGGAAGACCCAGTACTTC.

Worth noting for this clonotype: A clone one base away is much larger, so this may be a read error. The conserved final phenylalanine or tryptophan is absent from the CDR3, which likely points to a read error. The chain carries TRBV5-1 and TRBJ1-2; D not certain. Germline V gene sequence: CDR1 SGHRS, CDR2 YFSETQ. The CDR3 is 12 residues long. V gave up 4 bases and J gave up 8 bases, with 12 bases separating them. CDR3 sequence reads: CASSVTGRGYTL. Here the CDR3 DNA reads TGCGCCAGCAGCGTTACCGGGCGGGGCTACACCCTC.

In its sample, this clonotype was seen many times. This sequence joins TRBV29-1 and TRBJ2-7; TRBD2 is a possible D gene (5 bases). Germline V gene sequence: CDR1 SQVTM, CDR2 ANQGSEA. Trimming removed 4 bases from V and 5 bases from J, with 15 bases in between. The CDR3 contains 13 residues. The CDR3 DNA sequence: TGCAGCGTTGGTCGGAGGCTTAGTCACGAGCAGTACTTC. It is translated as CSVGRRLSHEQYF.

This clonotype was counted a few times. This chain joins TRBV5-1 and TRBJ1-1; a weak D match, TRBD1 (6 bases). This CDR3 region has 14 residues. V was clipped by 1 base and J by 5 bases, with 12 bases between them. CDR1 is SGHRS, CDR2 YFSETQ, per germline. CDR3 sequence: CASSLQGQRTEAFF. In DNA form, the CDR3 reads TGCGCCAGCAGCTTGCAGGGGCAGCGGACTGAAGCTTTCTTT.

This chain links TRBV21-1 with TRBJ2-2; the table assigns TRBD2, which was not confirmed against the DNA. TRBV21-1 is noted as a pseudogene. The CDR3 is 21 amino acids. Here the CDR3 reads CASSKVGGLRLLGRNTGELFF. The CDR3 bases are TGTGCCAGCAGCAAAGTAGGAGGACTTCGCTTGTTGGGTCGGAACACCGGGGAGCTGTTTTTT.

This clonotype showed up many times. V is TRBV6-1 and J is TRBJ1-2, with unresolved D. The CDR3 consists of 11 residues. Trimming removed 5 bases at V and 9 bases at J, with 10 bases between. Per the germline V gene, CDR1 is MNHNS and CDR2 is SASEGT. The CDR3 reads CASSSDRRYTF. DNA for the CDR3: TGTGCCAGCAGTTCTGATAGGCGCTACACCTTC.

This clonotype was observed at least ten times. The chain carries TRBV12-3 or TRBV12-4 and TRBJ1-4; D gene uncertain. This CDR3 region has 13 residues. The V gene lost 0 bases and the J gene lost 10 bases, with 9 bases spanning the gap. This CDR3 is CASSLAGSTKLFF. The CDR3 DNA follows: TGTGCCAGCAGTTTAGCGGGGTCCACAAAACTGTTTTTT.

The table lists this clonotype with a few counts. The chain employs TRBV11-2 and TRBJ2-3; 7 bases match TRBD2. The CDR3 contains 16 residues. Germline loops: CDR1 SGHAT, CDR2 FQNNGV. V dropped 3 bases and J dropped 3; count of bases not matched to a gene: 9. The CDR3 region has the DNA TGTGCCAGCAGCTTGGCCTTGGGAGGGCGGACAGATACGCAGTATTTT. Protein: CASSLALGGRTDTQYF.

The gene calls are TRBV10-3 and TRBJ2-7, with D tentatively TRBD1 (6 bases). V lost 2 bases, J lost 2 bases, and 10 bases lay in between. CDR1 is ENHRY and CDR2 is SYGVKD in the germline V gene. The CDR3 sequence is 14 residues long. CDR3 protein: CAISEEGVTYEQYF. The DNA for the CDR3 is TGTGCCATCAGTGAGGAGGGGGTTACCTACGAGCAGTACTTC.

This clonotype occurred many times. The chain has TRBV19 and TRBJ1-1, with TRBD1 as a possible D gene (5 bases). The germline V and J ends were trimmed by 4 bases and 0 bases, with 6 bases remaining between them. There are 13 residues in the CDR3. Per the germline V gene, CDR1 is LNHDA and CDR2 is SQIVND (reference sequence). The CDR3 sequence is CASSNRMNTEAFF. CDR3 in DNA: TGTGCCAGTAGTAACAGGATGAACACTGAAGCTTTCTTT.

In this sample, this clonotype turned up many times. The gene calls are TRBV29-1 and TRBJ2-3; D is unresolved. Germline V gene lookup returns CDR1 SQVTM and CDR2 ANQGSEA. The CDR3 totals 11 residues. With 4 bases removed from V and 10 bases from J, the gap between germline ends came to 12 bases. CDR3 in DNA: TGCAGCGTTGCGGGCCTTCAGGCGCAGTATTTT. Its protein is CSVAGLQAQYF.

This clonotype occurred a few times. The chain couples TRBV10-3 to TRBJ2-7, with a weak D call TRBD1 (6 bases). The CDR3 spans 12 residues. Germline CDR1 ENHRY, CDR2 SYGVKD. V lost 5 bases and J lost 5, with 10 bases in between. CDR3 residues: CAISTGWDEQYF. In DNA form, the CDR3 reads TGTGCCATCAGTACAGGGTGGGACGAGCAGTACTTC.

This clonotype was detected many times. The chain couples TRBV11-1 to TRBJ2-4; 9 bases map to TRBD1. J lost 1 base, V lost 3 bases, and 10 bases had no gene match. This CDR3 has 18 residues. The germline V gene has CDR1 SGHAT and CDR2 FQDESV (reference sequence). The CDR3 loop is CASSFEQGATRAKNIQYF. The CDR3 DNA reads as TGTGCCAGCAGCTTCGAACAGGGGGCCACTCGGGCCAAAAACATTCAGTACTTC.

This chain joins TRBV7-8 and TRBJ2-7; TRBD2 aligns across 9 bases. The V segment lost 3 bases and the J segment 2 bases; nucleotides outside the gene matches: 5. Germline-derived CDR1 and CDR2 are SGHVS and FQNEAQ. The CDR3 loop spans 15 amino acids. In DNA form, the CDR3 reads TGTGCCAGCAGCTTTAGCGGGGGAGCTACCTACGAGCAGTACTTC. This codes for CASSFSGGATYEQYF.

The V call is TRBV12-3 or TRBV12-4, the J call TRBJ2-6; no reliable D call. This CDR3 contains 13 residues. With 5 bases removed from V and 2 bases from J, the gap between germline ends came to 4 bases. CDR3 in DNA: TGTGCCAGCAGTGTTACTGGGGCCAACGTCCTGACTTTC. Protein product: CASSVTGANVLTF.

The V and J genes are TRBV7-8 and TRBJ1-6; 10 bases map to TRBD1. From germline, CDR1 is SGHVS and CDR2 FQNEAQ. Trimming at V came to 6 bases and at J to 6 bases, leaving 2 bases not matched to a gene. The CDR3 runs 14 residues. In nucleotides, the CDR3 is TGTGCCAGCAGGGGGGACAGGGGTAATTCACCCCTCCACTTT. Translation gives CASRGDRGNSPLHF. Variable domain in full (rest from reference TRBV7-8 and TRBJ1-6): GAGVSQSPRYKVAKRGQDVALRCDPISGHVSLFWYQQALGQGPEFLTYFQNEAQLDKSGLPSDRFFAERPEGSVSTLKIQRTQQEDSAVYLCASRGDRGNSPLHFGNGTRLTVT.

The chain links TRBV5-1 to TRBJ2-1; TRBD2 matches 11 bases. This CDR3 has 18 amino acids. Germline V lookup: CDR1 SGHRS, CDR2 YFSETQ. J was trimmed by 0 bases and V by 3 bases; bases with no gene match: 8. Here the CDR3 reads CASSWGLAELSSYNEQFF. The DNA for the CDR3 is TGCGCCAGCAGCTGGGGACTAGCGGAGCTGAGCTCCTACAATGAGCAGTTCTTC.

CDR3 DNA sequence: TGCAGTGCTAGTCGACAGAACAATGAAAAACTGTTTTTT. Encoded protein: CSASRQNNEKLFF. This rearrangement joins TRBV20-1 to TRBJ1-4; tentatively, D is TRBD1 (5 bases). V was pared by 3 bases and J by 5 bases, with 10 bases between. Germline lookup yields CDR1 DFQATT and CDR2 SNEGSKA (reference sequence). The CDR3 has 13 amino acids.

This clonotype appeared many times. The V gene is TRBV7-2, the J gene TRBJ2-1; TRBD2 matches at 9 bases. Germline CDR1 is SGHTA and CDR2 is FQGNSA. This CDR3 has 17 residues. The trim removed 0 bases at V and 4 bases at J, leaving 7 bases unmatched. The CDR3 nucleotides are TGTGCCAGCAGCTTAGCTGTGGCGGGAGGGCTGTACAATGAGCAGTTCTTC. Protein product: CASSLAVAGGLYNEQFF.

This clonotype was counted a few times. The chain carries TRBV2 and TRBJ2-7, with D unclear. Germline CDR1 reads SNHLY; CDR2 reads FYNNEI. This CDR3 is 15 amino acids long. V dropped 8 bases and J dropped 0 bases, with 17 bases sitting between them. The CDR3 loop reads CASVHVIDRSYEQYF. The CDR3 DNA follows: TGTGCCAGCGTGCACGTAATAGATCGCTCCTACGAGCAGTACTTC. The whole variable domain, filled in from reference TRBV2 and TRBJ2-7, reads EPEVTQTPSHQVTQMGQEVILRCVPISNHLYFYWYRQILGQKVEFLVSFYNNEISEKSEIFDDQFSVERPDGSNFTLKIRSTKLEDSAMYFCASVHVIDRSYEQYFGPGTRLTVT.

This clonotype was found a few times. This chain connects TRBV7-8 to TRBJ1-1; no clear D gene. The V and J ends lost 6 bases and 4 bases respectively, with 18 bases between them. Looked up from germline, CDR1 is SGHVS and CDR2 is FQNEAQ. The CDR3 is 15 amino acids. CDR3 loop: CASSPLVRVGTEAFF. The DNA for the CDR3 is TGTGCCAGCAGTCCCCTTGTACGGGTCGGCACTGAAGCTTTCTTT.

In this sample, this clonotype turned up many times. V is TRBV6-5 and J is TRBJ1-4; TRBD1 is a possible D gene (5 bases). V lost 2 bases and J 5 bases, leaving 12 bases between the germline ends. The CDR3 is 15 residues long. Germline values: CDR1 MNHEY, CDR2 SVGAGI. In nucleotides, the CDR3 is TGTGCCAGCAGTTACGGGATTAACAGGAATGAAAAACTGTTTTTT. Amino acids: CASSYGINRNEKLFF.